A single sample gave rise to the 12 T cell receptor beta chains below, sequenced in a study of Graves' ophthalmopathy and Graves' hyperthyroidism. The sequenced template was RNA, covering the TCR beta CDR3 region. HTBI primers primed a first-round RT-PCR, and a second-round multiplex PCR followed. TCRdb called the multiplex PCR reads again in MiXCR, with one record for every CDR3 protein. The sample has 350,000 to 450,000 distinct CDR3 sequences, approximately 20% seen once; the top ten hold roughly 1.6%. Sequences were obtained from peripheral blood. These receptors were taken from a woman aged 18 to 35 with Graves' ophthalmopathy.

There are many counts of this clonotype. The junction departs from the called germline gene at one end, perhaps through a read error. The rearrangement joins TRBV12-3 or TRBV12-4 to TRBJ1-5, with TRBD1 identical over 7 bases. The CDR3 contains 16 residues. The CDR3 loop reads CASSLDGTVRPQTQHF. The CDR3 coding sequence is TGTGCCAGCAGTTTAGACGGGACAGTACGGCCTCAGACCCAGCATTTT.

This clonotype was detected many times. V is TRBV5-1 and J is TRBJ2-5; 9 bases fit TRBD1. Germline V lookup: CDR1 SGHRS, CDR2 YFSETQ. The CDR3 is 14 amino acids. V dropped 4 bases and J dropped 5; count of bases not matched to a gene: 6. DNA for the CDR3: TGCGCCAGCAGCCAGGGACAGGGTGGCGAGACCCAGTACTTC. Its translation: CASSQGQGGETQYF.

This clonotype appeared many times. The J gene is TRBJ2-5, the V gene TRBV20-1, with a weak D call TRBD1 (5 bases). CDR1 and CDR2 from the germline V gene are DFQATT and SNEGSKA (reference sequence). This CDR3 has 12 amino acids. The V and J ends lost 6 bases and 6 bases respectively, with 14 bases between them. The CDR3 DNA is TGCAGTGCGACCAGGGTTTCGAAGACCCAGTACTTC. Its translation: CSATRVSKTQYF.

The CDR3 here is CASSFLRAFNQPQHF. The CDR3 DNA reads TGTGCCAGCAGCTTTCTCAGGGCCTTTAATCAGCCCCAGCATTTT. The rearrangement joins TRBV7-2 to TRBJ1-5; tentatively, D is TRBD1 (5 bases). Trimming removed 3 bases from V and 4 bases from J, with 13 bases in between. The CDR3 sequence is 15 residues long. Looked up from germline, CDR1 is SGHTA and CDR2 is FQGNSA.

This clonotype was picked up many times. Here the CDR3 DNA reads TGTGCCAGCAGTTTGTCAGGCGGTGCGAGGGACAGGGATTCACCCCTCCACTTT. Protein: CASSLSGGARDRDSPLHF. The chain combines TRBV28 with TRBJ1-6, with TRBD1 identical over 9 bases. The CDR3 totals 18 residues. In germline, CDR1 is MDHEN, CDR2 SYDVKM. V lost 3 bases and J lost 8; bases outside the gene matches: 14.

This clonotype was seen repeatedly, ten times or more. The chain uses TRBV11-2 and TRBJ1-2; D not certain. Between the trimmed V and J ends, which lost 1 base and 5 bases, there was a span of 8 bases. The CDR3 covers 13 residues. CDR1 is SGHAT, CDR2 FQNNGV, per germline. The CDR3 sequence is CASSLGARYGYTF. CDR3 coding DNA: TGTGCCAGCAGCTTAGGAGCTCGGTATGGCTACACCTTC. The whole variable domain, remainder taken from reference TRBV11-2 and TRBJ1-2, is EAGVAQSPRYKIIEKRQSVAFWCNPISGHATLYWYQQILGQGPKLLIQFQNNGVVDDSQLPKDRFSAERLKGVDSTLKIQPAKLEDSAVYLCASSLGARYGYTFGSGTRLTVV.

Many counts were recorded for this clonotype. V gene TRBV5-1 combines with J gene TRBJ2-7; TRBD2 matches 9 bases. Trimming at V came to 4 bases and at J to 4 bases, leaving 9 bases not matched to a gene. The CDR3 totals 15 residues. The germline V gene has CDR1 SGHRS and CDR2 YFSETQ. The CDR3 DNA follows: TGCGCCAGCAGCCCGGGACTAGCAGATGGATACGAGCAGTACTTC. This sequence encodes CASSPGLADGYEQYF. The full variable domain, rest sourced from reference TRBV5-1 and TRBJ2-7, is KAGVTQTPRYLIKTRGQQVTLSCSPISGHRSVSWYQQTPGQGLQFLFEYFSETQRNKGNFPGRFSGRQFSNSRSEMNVSTLELGDSALYLCASSPGLADGYEQYFGPGTRLTVT.

This clonotype was seen at least ten times. The CDR3, as DNA: TGTGCCAGCAGCTCACCCCGGGAACTGTTTAACTATGGCTACACCTTC. Translated, it gives CASSSPRELFNYGYTF. This chain uses TRBV11-1 with TRBJ1-2; no clear D. The CDR3 has 16 residues. The germline V gene encodes CDR1 SGHAT and CDR2 FQDESV (reference sequence). The ends were cut back, 4 bases at V and 1 base at J, with 16 bases in the middle. The complete variable domain, with remaining parts taken from reference TRBV11-1 and TRBJ1-2, reads EAEVAQSPRYKITEKSQAVAFWCDPISGHATLYWYRQILGQGPELLVQFQDESVVDDSQLPKDRFSAERLKGVDSTLKIQPAELGDSAMYLCASSSPRELFNYGYTFGSGTRLTVV.

This clonotype was observed at least ten times. The rearrangement links TRBV2 to TRBJ2-7, with 7 positions matching TRBD2. CDR3 length: 14 amino acids. Losses at the gene ends were 4 bases for V and 5 bases for J; bases not matched to a gene: 8. Germline V gene sequence: CDR1 SNHLY, CDR2 FYNNEI. The CDR3 reads CASSGTRGSDEQYF. CDR3 sequence (DNA): TGTGCCAGCAGTGGCACTCGCGGGAGCGACGAGCAGTACTTC.

The rearrangement links TRBV12-3 or TRBV12-4 to TRBJ1-3; D is undetermined. This CDR3 has 11 amino acids. V gave up 1 base and J gave up 8 bases, with 3 bases separating them. The CDR3, as DNA: TGTGCCAGCAGTTTAGGGGACACCATATATTTT. It translates to CASSLGDTIYF.

This clonotype has a count of ten or more. This chain uses TRBV29-1 with TRBJ2-5; 7 nucleotides align to TRBD1. The J segment lost 1 base and the V segment lost 4 bases, leaving 3 bases of the junction unmatched. In germline, CDR1 is SQVTM, CDR2 ANQGSEA. This CDR3 is built from 13 residues. In nucleotides, the CDR3 is TGCAGCGTTGTGAAGGGGGCCCAAGAGACCCAGTACTTC. The encoded protein is CSVVKGAQETQYF. Together with reference TRBV29-1 and TRBJ2-5, the CDR3 gives the full variable domain: SAVISQKPSRDICQRGTSLTIQCQVDSQVTMMFWYRQQPGQSLTLIATANQGSEATYESGFVIDKFPISRPNLTFSTLTVSNMSPEDSSIYLCSVVKGAQETQYFGPGTRLLVL.

This clonotype was seen repeatedly, ten times or more. In DNA form, the CDR3 reads TGTGCCAGCAGTTACCGGGGGGGCCAGCCCCAGCATTTT. Translating gives CASSYRGGQPQHF. This rearrangement joins TRBV6-2 or TRBV6-3 to TRBJ1-5, with D possibly being TRBD1 (6 bases). Germline V CDR1 and CDR2: MNHEY, SVGEGT. Trimming cost V 2 bases and J 7 bases, with 9 bases left between them. This CDR3 spans 13 amino acids.